These 14 T cell receptor beta chains share one sample of origin, sequenced in a study of prognosis after radiotherapy for stage I lung cancer. Genomic DNA provided the template from which TCR beta CDR3 was amplified by two-round multiplex PCR. Round one of PCR was performed, and it used primers specific to each TRBV and TRBJ gene. TCRdb reanalysed the multiplex PCR reads using MiXCR and keeps one entry per CDR3 protein. The table has 20,000 to 30,000 distinct CDR3 sequences, about 41% seen once. The specimen was PBMCs, collected before or after stereotactic body radiation therapy (not recorded which). The receptors shown here come from a donor over 45 with non-small cell lung cancer.

In regard to this clonotype: A read error is likely here: a far larger clone is one base away. The rearrangement joins TRBV7-2 to TRBJ1-2, with TRBD1 as a possible D gene (5 bases). The CDR3 has 14 residues. Germline assignment: CDR1 SGHTA and CDR2 FQGNSA. V lost 1 base and J 7 bases, leaving 13 bases between the germline ends. The DNA of the CDR3 is TGTGCCAGCAGCTTAGGAGGGGTGTTTGGTGGCTACACCTTC. It yields the protein CASSLGGVFGGYTF.

This clonotype has ten or more counts. This sequence joins TRBV6-2 or TRBV6-3 and TRBJ1-4; D is possibly TRBD1 (5 bases). Germline lookup yields CDR1 MNHEY and CDR2 SVGEGT. The CDR3 runs to 15 residues. V dropped 5 bases and J dropped 8 bases, with 18 bases sitting between them. CDR3 amino acids: CASSESFQGREKLFF. The DNA of the CDR3 is TGTGCCAGCAGTGAAAGTTTTCAGGGACGGGAAAAACTGTTTTTT.

This clonotype was seen ten or more times. The rearrangement links TRBV10-3 to TRBJ2-2; a possible D gene is TRBD2 (5 bases). The V end lost 4 bases, the J end lost 3 bases, and 18 bases lay between the germline ends. The CDR3 extends over 17 amino acids. Germline CDR1 ENHRY, CDR2 SYGVKD. The CDR3 region has the DNA TGTGCCATCAGTGGCCGCGCGGGCTCGGATTACACCGGGGAGCTGTTTTTT. Its protein is CAISGRAGSDYTGELFF.

Ten or more counts support this clonotype. The rearrangement uses TRBV5-5 and TRBJ1-3; possible D gene TRBD1, 5 bases. V was pared by 1 base and J by 0 bases, with 8 bases between. CDR1 is SGHKS and CDR2 is YYEKEE in the germline V gene (reference sequence). The CDR3 runs 15 residues. CDR3 sequence (DNA): TGTGCCAGCAGCTTGTCAGGGTACTCTGGAAACACCATATATTTT. Translated, it gives CASSLSGYSGNTIYF.

In this sample, this clonotype turned up many times. V gene TRBV6-1 combines with J gene TRBJ2-3, with a tentative D call TRBD1 (7 bases). CDR3 length: 16 residues. The ends were cut back, 2 bases at V and 3 bases at J, with 15 bases in the middle. CDR1 and CDR2 from the germline V gene are MNHNS and SASEGT. The CDR3 region is CASSELWQGGTDTQYF. CDR3 bases: TGTGCCAGCAGTGAACTGTGGCAGGGGGGAACAGATACGCAGTATTTT.

V and J are TRBV27 and TRBJ2-7; D remains ambiguous. Germline CDR1 is MNHEY and CDR2 is SMNVEV (reference sequence). The CDR3 has 14 residues. Trimming removed 1 base at V and 1 base at J, with 8 bases between. The CDR3 sequence: CASSLYYGSYEQYF. CDR3 bases: TGTGCCAGCAGTTTATATTACGGGTCCTACGAGCAGTACTTC.

The chain's CDR3 is CASSPPGADEKLFF. CDR3 DNA: TGTGCCAGCAGTCCCCCCGGGGCGGATGAAAAACTGTTTTTT. The V call is TRBV6-1, the J call TRBJ1-4; possibly TRBD1 for D (5 bases). The V end was cut by 5 bases, the J end by 6 bases, with 13 bases between. Germline V lookup: CDR1 MNHNS, CDR2 SASEGT. The CDR3 consists of 14 residues.

This clonotype was seen at least ten times. V gene TRBV9 combines with J gene TRBJ1-2; D remains unclear. The CDR3 totals 14 residues. The V end was cut by 2 bases, the J end by 1 base, with 9 bases between. The germline CDR1 and CDR2 sequences are SGDLS and YYNGEE. The CDR3 protein is CASSVNEGNYGYTF. CDR3 nucleotides: TGTGCCAGCAGCGTCAATGAGGGTAACTATGGCTACACCTTC.

The chain couples TRBV6-1 to TRBJ1-3, with 8 bases fitting TRBD1. The germline gives CDR1 MNHNS, CDR2 SASEGT. The J segment lost 6 bases and the V segment lost 6 bases, leaving 13 bases of the junction unmatched. This CDR3 spans 16 amino acids. For the CDR3, the DNA is TGTGCCAGCAGAGCCCCAGGGGGCGCGGCTATAAACACCATATATTTT. Its protein is CASRAPGGAAINTIYF.

Comments on this clonotype: The junction differs from germline at one of its ends, possibly a read error. The chain links TRBV4-2 to TRBJ1-2; a weak D match, TRBD1 (6 bases). CDR1 and CDR2 from the germline V gene are LGHNA and YNFKEQ. The CDR3 runs 15 residues. The CDR3 nucleotides read TGTGCCAGTAGCCAAGGGGGGCCAGGCAACTATGGCTACACCTTC. Protein product: CASSQGGPGNYGYTF.

About this clonotype: This may be a read error, as it is one base from a much larger clone. The V and J genes are TRBV24-1 and TRBJ2-2, with D perhaps TRBD1 or TRBD2 (5 bases each). Trimming cost V 3 bases and J 4 bases, with 8 bases left between them. The CDR3 consists of 14 residues. Per the germline V gene, CDR1 is KGHDR and CDR2 is SFDVKD. The CDR3, as DNA: TGTGCCACCAGTGATAGGGGACCCACCGGGGAGCTGTTTTTT. Protein product: CATSDRGPTGELFF.

This clonotype was counted at least ten times. The genes are TRBV19 and TRBJ2-5; D is possibly TRBD1 or TRBD2 (5 bases each). V dropped 2 bases and J dropped 2 bases, with 12 bases sitting between them. CDR1 is LNHDA and CDR2 is SQIVND in the germline V gene (reference sequence). The CDR3 is made up of 15 amino acids. CDR3: CASSIWGSGQETQYF. The CDR3 DNA is TGTGCCAGTAGTATATGGGGGAGCGGACAAGAGACCCAGTACTTC.

By sample share, this clonotype is medium-sized. V and J are TRBV7-2 and TRBJ1-1; no definite D call. Deletions cut 8 bases from V and 1 base from J, with 17 bases between. CDR3 length: 15 amino acids. Germline CDR1 reads SGHTA; CDR2 reads FQGNSA. The chain's CDR3 is CASGENGLKNTEAFF. DNA of the CDR3: TGTGCCAGCGGGGAAAACGGGTTAAAGAACACTGAAGCTTTCTTT.

This chain connects TRBV20-1 to TRBJ2-3; 7 nucleotides align to TRBD1. Germline values: CDR1 DFQATT, CDR2 SNEGSKA (reference sequence). There are 14 residues in the CDR3. The junction had 8 bases not matched to a gene; V was cut back by 4 bases and J by 4 bases. This CDR3 is CSATPRDRSDTQYF. Written as DNA, the CDR3 is TGCAGTGCTACGCCTAGGGACAGATCAGATACGCAGTATTTT.